This T cell receptor beta chain was recovered during a study of blood T cell repertoires in COVID-19. Turning to the study itself: Nucleic acid was either cDNA or gDNA, and it came from T cells, B-cell-depleted T cells, or PBMCs.

Germline V gene lookup returns CDR1 MNHEY and CDR2 SMNVEV (reference sequence). This CDR3 region has 16 residues. A word on this clone: A read error may produce the germline difference seen at one junction end.

Under the authors' procedure: Reference gene primer amplification yielded estimated nucleated cell counts. The table came from immunoSEQ multiplex PCR; TCRdb's copy has only in-frame clones and leaves some out. V and J calls and clone size are given by that table; D and trimming were obtained from the DNA. The data contain about 120,000 clones, 86% of them singletons. The rearrangement joins TRBV27 to TRBJ1-2, with 8 bases that match TRBD1. This TCR was recovered from a man aged 35 to 55 with acute or convalescent COVID-19. The sequencing input was peripheral blood. DNA for the CDR3: TGTGCCAGCAGTTGGGGCCAGGGGGCCTTCAACTCTGGCTACACCTTC. Translating gives CASSWGQGAFNSGYTF.